This T cell receptor beta chain emerged from a study of naive and memory T cell subsets (dated by TCRdb to the late 2010s). At the level of the whole study: In the figure summarizing the skin biopsy and whole blood samples, approximately 10 blood donors, 7 tuberculin skin test biopsies and 3 saline control biopsies were reported. Skin biopsies were taken from tuberculin skin test sites or from saline-injected control sites and were processed for RNA extraction as described before. PCR2 was typically run as a SYBR Green qPCR and stopped at a set threshold, although low-input samples could use end-point PCR of around 6 cycles instead.

The library relied on UMI-ligation and nested PCR. TCR RNA was reverse transcribed with SuperScript IV using alpha and beta constant region primers for the blood and skin samples. Four rounds of PCR, run with the SP2 primer together with nested alpha and beta constant region primers, were used to amplify the ligated cDNA. T4 RNA ligase 1 was used to ligate an oligonucleotide containing the Illumina SP2 primer and a UMI to the 3' end of the cDNA. The 12-nucleotide UMI consisted of two random hexamers with an eight-base spacer between the hexamers to prevent hairpin formation. From the second PCR onward, the TCR alpha and beta chain libraries were handled separately, and dual indexing was used for multiplexing. After pooling, the indexed libraries were analyzed by capillary electrophoresis and sequenced on either an Illumina MiSeq or NextSeq. To boost base diversity and improve cluster recognition, PhiX DNA at roughly 4.5-8% was spiked into the libraries. The original methods were these. Demultiplexor pulled UMIs out of read 2, joined the UMIs with the TCR sequence from read 1, and separated reads according to sample indices. V and J genes and V-J junctions were identified by Decombinator, and each TCR was assigned a five-part identifier that included V and J deletions. Collapsinator relied on UMIs to correct both sequencing errors and PCR amplification heterogeneity, producing a UMI-based abundance for each TCR. CDR3Translator converted identifiers to nucleotide sequence, translated to amino acids, and extracted CDR3 regions using terminal motifs. After normalization to the amount of input RNA, the error-corrected alpha and beta TCR counts from blood and from skin were compared. The public reads were reprocessed in TCRdb via fastp at Q25 and MiXCR, keeping in-frame beta chains. Each CDR3 protein appears once, grouped with its most common genes and DNA. The V and J calls were determined by TCRdb, not by the authors. The sample table contains fewer than 20,000 distinct CDR3 sequences; only one count was recorded for about a tenth of them. Of the sample, about 6.5% is held by the ten largest clones.

Including the terminal cysteine and phenylalanine, the CDR3 comprises 15 residues. Here the CDR3 DNA is all that survives: 45 bases in frame from base 1. CDR1 SQVTM and CDR2 ANQGSEA were looked up in the germline V gene. Trimming removed 7 bases from V and 3 bases from J; the gene matches leave 8 bases unexplained. Ten or more counts support this clonotype. The antigen it binds to is not known. No per-base quality is available; no much larger clone lies one base away. Beyond this particular receptor, the publication reports: Skin biopsy collection and RNA processing details were not given in the paper but referenced to earlier studies. The larger number of TCRs at tuberculin skin test sites was interpreted as T cell infiltration of a delayed type IV hypersensitivity reaction. The potential sensitivity of the RNA-based method to TCR transcript changes with T cell activation and differentiation was acknowledged. TCR sequences were reportedly obtained from both types of skin biopsy, with many more TCRs found at tuberculin skin test sites.

This specimen's treatment or condition label, interpreted: skin biopsy from PPD injection site in Mantoux-positive individual. Total RNA, without cell sorting, was DNase treated with RQ1 DNase before reverse transcription, targeting roughly 1 to 1,100 ng input. The study reported a robust and sensitive protocol to amplify, sequence and analyze TCRs, based on 3' ligation of a UMI-containing oligonucleotide to TCR cDNA. Tuberculin skin test biopsies were obtained from sites injected with PPD in individuals who had a positive Mantoux test. Libraries were prepared from skin biopsies and whole blood to test how robust the pipeline was in samples where T cells are a minority population.

This TCR came from an adult in good health. The sequenced sample was skin, obtained from a tuberculin skin test site. The chain links TRBV29-1 with TRBJ2-1, with 11 central nucleotides matching TRBD1. DNA sequence: TGCAGCGCCTCACACGGGACAGGGGGCTACAATGAGCAGTTCTTC. Protein translation: CSASHGTGGYNEQFF.